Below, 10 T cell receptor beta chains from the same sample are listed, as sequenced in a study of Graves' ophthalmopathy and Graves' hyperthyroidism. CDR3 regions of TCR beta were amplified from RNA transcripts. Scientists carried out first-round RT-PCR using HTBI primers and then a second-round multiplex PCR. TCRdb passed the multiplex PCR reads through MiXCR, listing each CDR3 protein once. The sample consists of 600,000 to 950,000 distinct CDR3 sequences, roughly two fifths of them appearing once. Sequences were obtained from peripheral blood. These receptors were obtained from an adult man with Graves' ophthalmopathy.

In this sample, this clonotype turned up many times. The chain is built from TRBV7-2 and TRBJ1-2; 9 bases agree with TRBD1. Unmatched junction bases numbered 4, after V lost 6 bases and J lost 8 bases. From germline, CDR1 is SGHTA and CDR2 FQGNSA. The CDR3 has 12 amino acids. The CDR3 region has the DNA TGTGCCAGCAGAAACAGGGGGCTCGGCTACACCTTC. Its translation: CASRNRGLGYTF.

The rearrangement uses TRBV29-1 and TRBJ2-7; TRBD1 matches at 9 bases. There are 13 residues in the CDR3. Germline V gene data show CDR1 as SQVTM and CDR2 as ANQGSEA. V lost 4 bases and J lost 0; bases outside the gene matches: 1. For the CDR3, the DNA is TGCAGCGTTGGGGACAGGGCCTCCTACGAGCAGTACTTC. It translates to CSVGDRASYEQYF.

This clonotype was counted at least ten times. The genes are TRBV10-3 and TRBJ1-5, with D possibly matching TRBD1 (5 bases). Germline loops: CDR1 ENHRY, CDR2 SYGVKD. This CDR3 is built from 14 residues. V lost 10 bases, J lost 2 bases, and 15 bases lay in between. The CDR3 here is CATKAGAGNQPQHF. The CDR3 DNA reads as TGTGCCACTAAGGCCGGGGCTGGCAATCAGCCCCAGCATTTT.

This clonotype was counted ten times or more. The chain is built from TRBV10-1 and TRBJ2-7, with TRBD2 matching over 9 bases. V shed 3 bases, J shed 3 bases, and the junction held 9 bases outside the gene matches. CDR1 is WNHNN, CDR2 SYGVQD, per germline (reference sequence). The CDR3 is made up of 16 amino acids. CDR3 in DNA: TGCGCCAGCAGTGACAATCAGCGGGAGGCCTACTACGAGCAGTACTTC. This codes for CASSDNQREAYYEQYF.

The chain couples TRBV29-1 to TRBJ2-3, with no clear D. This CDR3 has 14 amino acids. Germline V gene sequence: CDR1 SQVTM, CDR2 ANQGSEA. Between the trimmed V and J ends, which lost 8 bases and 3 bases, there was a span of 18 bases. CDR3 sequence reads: CSFAPRAVTDTQYF. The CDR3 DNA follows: TGCAGCTTTGCCCCCCGGGCAGTAACAGATACGCAGTATTTT.

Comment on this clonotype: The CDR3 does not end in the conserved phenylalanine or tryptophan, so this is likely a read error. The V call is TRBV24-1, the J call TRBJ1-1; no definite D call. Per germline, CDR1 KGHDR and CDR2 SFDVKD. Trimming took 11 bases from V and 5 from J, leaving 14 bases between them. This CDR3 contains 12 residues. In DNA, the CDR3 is TGTGCCAGCAAATCCGGGGAAACTGAAGCTTTCTCT. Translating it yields CASKSGETEAFS.

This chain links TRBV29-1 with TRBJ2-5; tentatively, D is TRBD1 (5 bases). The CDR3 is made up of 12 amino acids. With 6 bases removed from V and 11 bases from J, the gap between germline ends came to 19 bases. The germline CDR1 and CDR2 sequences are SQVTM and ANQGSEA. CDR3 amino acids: CSVELRQYEQYF. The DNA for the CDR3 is TGCAGCGTGGAGCTCCGACAGTATGAGCAGTACTTC. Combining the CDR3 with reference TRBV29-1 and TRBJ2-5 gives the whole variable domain SAVISQKPSRDICQRGTSLTIQCQVDSQVTMMFWYRQQPGQSLTLIATANQGSEATYESGFVIDKFPISRPNLTFSTLTVSNMSPEDSSIYLCSVELRQYEQYFGPGTRLLVL.

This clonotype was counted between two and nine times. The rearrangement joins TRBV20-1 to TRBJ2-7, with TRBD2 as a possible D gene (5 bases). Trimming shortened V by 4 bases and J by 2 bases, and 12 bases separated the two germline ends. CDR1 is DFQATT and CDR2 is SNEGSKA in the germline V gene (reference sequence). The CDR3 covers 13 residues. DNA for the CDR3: TGCAGTGCTAAGACCGGGATCGCCTACGAGCAGTACTTC. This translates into CSAKTGIAYEQYF.

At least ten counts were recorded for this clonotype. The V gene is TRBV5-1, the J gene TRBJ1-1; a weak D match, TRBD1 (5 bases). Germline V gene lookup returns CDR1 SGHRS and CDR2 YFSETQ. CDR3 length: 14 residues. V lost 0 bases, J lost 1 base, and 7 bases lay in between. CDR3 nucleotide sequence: TGCGCCAGCAGCTTGGGGACAACGAACACTGAAGCTTTCTTT. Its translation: CASSLGTTNTEAFF.

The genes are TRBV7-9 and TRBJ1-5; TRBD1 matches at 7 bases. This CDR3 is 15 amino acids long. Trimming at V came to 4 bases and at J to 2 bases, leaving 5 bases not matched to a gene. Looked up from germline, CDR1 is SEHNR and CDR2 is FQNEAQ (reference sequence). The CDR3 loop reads CASSSEGTGNQPQHF. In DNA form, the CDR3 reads TGTGCCAGCAGCTCCGAAGGGACAGGCAATCAGCCCCAGCATTTT.